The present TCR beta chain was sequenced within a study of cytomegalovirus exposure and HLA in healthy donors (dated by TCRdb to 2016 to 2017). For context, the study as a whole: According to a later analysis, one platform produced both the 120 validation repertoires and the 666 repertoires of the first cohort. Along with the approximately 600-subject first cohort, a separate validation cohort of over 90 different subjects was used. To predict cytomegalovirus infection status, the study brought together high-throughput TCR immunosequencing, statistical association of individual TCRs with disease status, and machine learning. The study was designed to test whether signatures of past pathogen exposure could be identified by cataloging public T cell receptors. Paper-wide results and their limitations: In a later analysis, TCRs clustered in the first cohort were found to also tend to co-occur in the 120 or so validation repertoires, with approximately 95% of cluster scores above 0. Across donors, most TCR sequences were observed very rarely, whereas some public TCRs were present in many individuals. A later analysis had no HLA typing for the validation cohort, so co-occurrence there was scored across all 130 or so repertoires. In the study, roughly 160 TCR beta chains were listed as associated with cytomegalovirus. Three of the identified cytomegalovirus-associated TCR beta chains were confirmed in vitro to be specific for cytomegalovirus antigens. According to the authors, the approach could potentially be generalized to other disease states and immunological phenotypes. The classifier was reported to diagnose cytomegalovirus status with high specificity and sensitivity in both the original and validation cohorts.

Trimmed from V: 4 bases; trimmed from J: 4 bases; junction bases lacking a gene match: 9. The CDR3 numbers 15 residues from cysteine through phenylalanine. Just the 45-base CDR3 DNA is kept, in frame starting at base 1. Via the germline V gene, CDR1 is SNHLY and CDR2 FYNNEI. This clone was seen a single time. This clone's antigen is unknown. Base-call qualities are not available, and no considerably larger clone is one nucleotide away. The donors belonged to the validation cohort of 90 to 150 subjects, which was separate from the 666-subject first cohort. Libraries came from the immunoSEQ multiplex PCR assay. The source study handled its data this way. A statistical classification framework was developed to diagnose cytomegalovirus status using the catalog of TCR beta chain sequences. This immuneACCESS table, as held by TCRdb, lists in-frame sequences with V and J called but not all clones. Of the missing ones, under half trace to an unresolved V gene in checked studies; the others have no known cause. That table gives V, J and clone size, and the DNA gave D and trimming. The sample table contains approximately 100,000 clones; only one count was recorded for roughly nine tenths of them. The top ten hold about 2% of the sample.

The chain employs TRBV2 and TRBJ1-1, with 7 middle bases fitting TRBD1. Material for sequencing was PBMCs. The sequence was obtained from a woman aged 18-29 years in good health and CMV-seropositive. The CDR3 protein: CASSVPRGDGTEAFF. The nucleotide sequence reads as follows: TGTGCCAGCAGTGTGCCCAGGGGGGACGGCACTGAAGCTTTCTTT.